The entry below gives a single T cell receptor (beta chain) sequence along with its context. The CDR3 runs to 15 residues. CDR1 LNHDA and CDR2 SQIVND come from the germline V gene (reference sequence). Trimming cost V 1 base and J 5 bases, with 15 bases left between them. Repertoires were generated with immunoSEQ multiplex PCR, while TCRdb's copy carries only in-frame clones and drops some. The data contain fewer than 150,000 clones, around three quarters of them singletons. This specimen comes from a study of blood T cell repertoires in COVID-19. The source of this sequence is a human donor in a cohort sampled during active COVID-19. This sequence joins TRBV19 and TRBJ2-7, with a weak D call TRBD1 (5 bases). Sequenced input: peripheral blood. CDR3 protein: CASSIGQGSNNEQYF. DNA for the CDR3: TGTGCCAGTAGTATAGGGCAGGGCAGTAACAACGAGCAGTACTTC.